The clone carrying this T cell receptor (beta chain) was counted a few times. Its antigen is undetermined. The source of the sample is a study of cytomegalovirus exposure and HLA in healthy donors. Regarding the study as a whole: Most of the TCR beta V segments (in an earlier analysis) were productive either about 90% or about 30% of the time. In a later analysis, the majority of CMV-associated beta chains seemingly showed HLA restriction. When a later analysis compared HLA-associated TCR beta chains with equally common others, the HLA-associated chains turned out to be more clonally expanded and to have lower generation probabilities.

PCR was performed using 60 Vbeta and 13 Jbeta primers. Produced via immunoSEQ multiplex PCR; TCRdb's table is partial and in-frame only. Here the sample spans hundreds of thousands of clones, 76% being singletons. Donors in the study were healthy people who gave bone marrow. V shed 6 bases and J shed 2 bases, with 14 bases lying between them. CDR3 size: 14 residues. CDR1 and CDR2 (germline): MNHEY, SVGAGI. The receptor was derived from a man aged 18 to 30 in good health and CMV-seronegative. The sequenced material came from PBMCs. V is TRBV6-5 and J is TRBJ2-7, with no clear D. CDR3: CASRYSPMAYEQYF. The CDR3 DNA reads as TGTGCCAGCAGATACAGCCCAATGGCCTACGAGCAGTACTTC.